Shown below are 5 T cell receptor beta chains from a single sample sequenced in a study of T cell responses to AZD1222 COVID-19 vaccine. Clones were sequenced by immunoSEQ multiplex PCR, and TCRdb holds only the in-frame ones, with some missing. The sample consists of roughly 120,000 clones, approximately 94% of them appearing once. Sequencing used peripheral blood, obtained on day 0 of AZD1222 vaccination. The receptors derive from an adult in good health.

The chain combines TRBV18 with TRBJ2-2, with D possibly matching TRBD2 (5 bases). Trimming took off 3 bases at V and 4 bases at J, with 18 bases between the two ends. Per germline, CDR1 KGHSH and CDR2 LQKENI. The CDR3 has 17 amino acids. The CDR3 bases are TGTGCCAGCTCACCGGGCTTTGGCGGGTGGAGCACCGGGGAGCTGTTTTTT. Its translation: CASSPGFGGWSTGELFF.

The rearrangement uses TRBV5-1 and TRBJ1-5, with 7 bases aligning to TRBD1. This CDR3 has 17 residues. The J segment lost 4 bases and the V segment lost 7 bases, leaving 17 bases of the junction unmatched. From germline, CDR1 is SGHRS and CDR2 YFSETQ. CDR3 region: CASCQGGRGGPNQPQHF. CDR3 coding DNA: TGCGCCAGCTGCCAGGGGGGGCGGGGCGGACCTAATCAGCCCCAGCATTTT.

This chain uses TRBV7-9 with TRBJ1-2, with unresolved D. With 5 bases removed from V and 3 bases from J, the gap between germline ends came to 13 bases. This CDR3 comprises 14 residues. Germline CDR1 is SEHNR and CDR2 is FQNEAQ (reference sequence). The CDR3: CASSPTGEHYGYTF. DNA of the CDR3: TGTGCCAGCAGCCCCACGGGAGAACACTATGGCTACACCTTC. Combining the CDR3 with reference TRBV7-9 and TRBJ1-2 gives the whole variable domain DTGVSQNPRHKITKRGQNVTFRCDPISEHNRLYWYRQTLGQGPEFLTYFQNEAQLEKSRLLSDRFSAERPKGSFSTLEIQRTEQGDSAMYLCASSPTGEHYGYTFGSGTRLTVV.

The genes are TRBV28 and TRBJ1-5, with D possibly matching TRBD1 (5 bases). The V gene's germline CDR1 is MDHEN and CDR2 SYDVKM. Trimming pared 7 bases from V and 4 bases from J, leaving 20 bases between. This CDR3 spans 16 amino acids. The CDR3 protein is CASTFLGTFSNQPQHF. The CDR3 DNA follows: TGTGCCAGCACCTTCCTTGGGACTTTTTCAAATCAGCCCCAGCATTTT. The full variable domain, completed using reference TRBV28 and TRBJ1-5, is DVKVTQSSRYLVKRTGEKVFLECVQDMDHENMFWYRQDPGLGLRLIYFSYDVKMKEKGDIPEGYSVSREKKERFSLILESASTNQTSMYLCASTFLGTFSNQPQHFGDGTRLSIL.

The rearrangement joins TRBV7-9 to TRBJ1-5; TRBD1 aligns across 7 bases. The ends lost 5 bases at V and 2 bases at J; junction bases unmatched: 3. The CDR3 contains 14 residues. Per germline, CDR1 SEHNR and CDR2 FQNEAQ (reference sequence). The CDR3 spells CASSDDRGNQPQHF. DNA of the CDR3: TGTGCCAGCAGCGACGACAGGGGCAATCAGCCCCAGCATTTT.